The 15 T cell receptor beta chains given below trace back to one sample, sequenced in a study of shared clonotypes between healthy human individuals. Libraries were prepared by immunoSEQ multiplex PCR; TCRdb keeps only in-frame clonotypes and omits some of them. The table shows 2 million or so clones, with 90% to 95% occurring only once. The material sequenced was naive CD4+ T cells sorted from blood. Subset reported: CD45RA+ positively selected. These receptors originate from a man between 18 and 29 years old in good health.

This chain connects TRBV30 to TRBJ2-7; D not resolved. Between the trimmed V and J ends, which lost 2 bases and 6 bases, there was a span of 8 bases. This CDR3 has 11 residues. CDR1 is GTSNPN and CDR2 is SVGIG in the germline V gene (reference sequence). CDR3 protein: CAWSRDTEQYF. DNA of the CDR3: TGTGCCTGGAGTAGAGATACCGAGCAGTACTTC.

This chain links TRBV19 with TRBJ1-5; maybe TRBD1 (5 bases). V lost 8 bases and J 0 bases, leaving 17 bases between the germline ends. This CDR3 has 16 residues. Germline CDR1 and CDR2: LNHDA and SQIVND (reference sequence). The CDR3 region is CASHPTGDYSNQPQHF. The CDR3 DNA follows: TGTGCCAGTCACCCCACCGGGGACTATAGCAATCAGCCCCAGCATTTT.

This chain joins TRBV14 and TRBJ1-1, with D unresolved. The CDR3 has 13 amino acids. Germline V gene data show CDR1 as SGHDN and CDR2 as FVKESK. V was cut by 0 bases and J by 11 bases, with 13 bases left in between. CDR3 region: CASSQDRANTAFF. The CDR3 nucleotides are TGTGCCAGCAGCCAAGATAGGGCTAACACGGCTTTCTTT.

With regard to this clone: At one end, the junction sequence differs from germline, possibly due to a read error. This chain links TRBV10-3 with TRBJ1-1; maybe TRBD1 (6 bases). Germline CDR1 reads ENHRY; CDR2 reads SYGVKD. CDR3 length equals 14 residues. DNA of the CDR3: TGTGCCATCACTGAGGACAGACTAAACACTGAAGCTTTCTTT. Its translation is CAITEDRLNTEAFF.

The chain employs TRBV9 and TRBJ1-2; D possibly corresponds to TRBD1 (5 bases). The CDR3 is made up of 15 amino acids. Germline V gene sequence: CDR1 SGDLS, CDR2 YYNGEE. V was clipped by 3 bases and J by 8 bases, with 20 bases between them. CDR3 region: CASSADSHANRGYTF. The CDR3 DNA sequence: TGTGCCAGCAGCGCTGACAGCCACGCTAATCGGGGCTACACCTTC. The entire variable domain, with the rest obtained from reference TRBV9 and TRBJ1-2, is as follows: DSGVTQTPKHLITATGQRVTLRCSPRSGDLSVYWYQQSLDQGLQFLIQYYNGEERAKGNILERFSAQQFPDLHSELNLSSLELGDSALYFCASSADSHANRGYTFGSGTRLTVV.

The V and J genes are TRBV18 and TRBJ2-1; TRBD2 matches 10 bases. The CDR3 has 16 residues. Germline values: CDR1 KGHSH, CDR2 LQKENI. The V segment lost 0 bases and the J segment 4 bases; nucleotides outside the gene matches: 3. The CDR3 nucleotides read TGTGCCAGCTCACCACCGAATAGCGGGGGGTACAATGAGCAGTTCTTC. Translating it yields CASSPPNSGGYNEQFF.

The CDR3: CASSLEGVAQETQYF. The DNA for the CDR3 is TGTGCCAGCAGCTTAGAAGGAGTAGCCCAAGAGACCCAGTACTTC. The chain carries TRBV11-2 and TRBJ2-5, with D unresolved. This CDR3 is 15 amino acids long. With 0 bases removed from V and 1 base from J, the gap between germline ends came to 9 bases. CDR1 and CDR2 from the germline V gene are SGHAT and FQNNGV.

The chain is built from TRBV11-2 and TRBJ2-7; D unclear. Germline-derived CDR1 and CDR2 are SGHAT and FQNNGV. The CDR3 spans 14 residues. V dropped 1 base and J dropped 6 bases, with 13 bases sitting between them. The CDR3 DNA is TGTGCCAGCAGCTTAGGGTCGGCTCCCGTCGAGCAGTACTTC. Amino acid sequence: CASSLGSAPVEQYF.

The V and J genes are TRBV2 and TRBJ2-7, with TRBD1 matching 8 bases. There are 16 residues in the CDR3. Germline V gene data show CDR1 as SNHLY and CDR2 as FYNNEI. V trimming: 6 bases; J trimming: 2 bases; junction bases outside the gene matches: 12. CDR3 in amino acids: CASSGTPGQATYEQYF. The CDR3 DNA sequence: TGTGCCAGCAGCGGGACCCCGGGACAGGCCACCTACGAGCAGTACTTC. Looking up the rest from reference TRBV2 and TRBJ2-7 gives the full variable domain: EPEVTQTPSHQVTQMGQEVILRCVPISNHLYFYWYRQILGQKVEFLVSFYNNEISEKSEIFDDQFSVERPDGSNFTLKIRSTKLEDSAMYFCASSGTPGQATYEQYFGPGTRLTVT.

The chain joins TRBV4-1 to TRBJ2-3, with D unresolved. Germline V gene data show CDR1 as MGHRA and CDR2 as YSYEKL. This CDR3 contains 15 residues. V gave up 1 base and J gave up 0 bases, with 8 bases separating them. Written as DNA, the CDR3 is TGCGCCAGCAGCCAAGGGCAGTCTAGCACAGATACGCAGTATTTT. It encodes CASSQGQSSTDTQYF.

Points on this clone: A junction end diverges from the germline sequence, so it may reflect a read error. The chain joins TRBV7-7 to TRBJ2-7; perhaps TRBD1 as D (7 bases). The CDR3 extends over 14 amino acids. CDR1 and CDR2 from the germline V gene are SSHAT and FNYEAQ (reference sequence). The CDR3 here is CASSSPTGRYEQYF. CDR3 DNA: TGTGCTAGCAGCTCCCCGACAGGGAGGTACGAGCAGTACTTC.

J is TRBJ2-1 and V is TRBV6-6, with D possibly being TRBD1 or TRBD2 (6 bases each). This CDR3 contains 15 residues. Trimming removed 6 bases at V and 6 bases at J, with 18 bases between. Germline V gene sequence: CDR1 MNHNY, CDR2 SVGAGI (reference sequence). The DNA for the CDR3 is TGTGCCAGCAGCCCCGGACAGATGGGGGGCAATGAGCAGTTCTTC. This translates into CASSPGQMGGNEQFF.

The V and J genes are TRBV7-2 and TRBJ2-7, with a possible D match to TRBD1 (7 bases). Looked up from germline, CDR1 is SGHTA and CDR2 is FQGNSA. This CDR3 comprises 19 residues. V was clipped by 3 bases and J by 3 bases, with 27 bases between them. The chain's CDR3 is CASSLSGRGAGITNYEQYF. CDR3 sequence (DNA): TGTGCCAGCAGCTTGTCCGGCAGGGGGGCAGGTATCACCAACTACGAGCAGTACTTC. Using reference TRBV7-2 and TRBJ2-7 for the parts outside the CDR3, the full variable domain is GAGVSQSPSNKVTEKGKDVELRCDPISGHTALYWYRQSLGQGLEFLIYFQGNSAPDKSGLPSDRFSAERTGGSVSTLTIQRTQQEDSAVYLCASSLSGRGAGITNYEQYFGPGTRLTVT.

The DNA of the CDR3 is TGCGCCAGCAGTTACGCCCTCACCGGGGAGCTGTTTTTT. It encodes CASSYALTGELFF. The chain links TRBV10-1 to TRBJ2-2; no definite D call. The V end lost 5 bases, the J end lost 4 bases, and 8 bases lay between the germline ends. The length of the CDR3 is 13 residues. Germline assignment: CDR1 WNHNN and CDR2 SYGVQD (reference sequence).

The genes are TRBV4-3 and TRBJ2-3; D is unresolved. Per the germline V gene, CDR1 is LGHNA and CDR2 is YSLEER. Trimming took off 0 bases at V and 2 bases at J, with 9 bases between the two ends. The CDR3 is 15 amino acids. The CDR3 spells CASSQDRRATDTQYF. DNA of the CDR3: TGCGCCAGCAGCCAAGATAGGAGAGCCACAGATACGCAGTATTTT.